Listed below are T cell receptor beta chains from one sample, sequenced in a study of T cell responses to AZD1222 COVID-19 vaccine. Assay used: immunoSEQ multiplex PCR; TCRdb lists only in-frame clones, some missing. The sample has approximately 110,000 clones; about nine tenths are singletons. Sequences were derived from peripheral blood, sampled on day 0 of AZD1222 vaccination. Receptors originate from an adult in good health. Both conserved end residues are part of each CDR3. The D gene is left open where the match is weak. Rows may omit the clone size; those that give it use once, few, many or a size class.

- | TRBJ2-7 | - | TRBV6-1 | CASSEAGPNGGEQYF | TGTGCCAGCAGTGAAGCAGGGCCCAATGGGGGGGAGCAGTACTTC
- | TRBJ1-2 | once | TRBV4-2 | CASSPVQQRVWGYTF | TGTGCCAGCAGCCCTGTTCAACAGAGGGTTTGGGGCTACACCTTC
TRBD1 | TRBJ2-7 | - | TRBV3-1/TRBV3-2 | CASSRNRGLNEQYF | TGTGCCAGCAGCCGGAACAGGGGGCTCAACGAGCAGTACTTC
TRBD2 | TRBJ2-2 | - | TRBV18 | CASSPRLAGGNTGELFF | TGTGCCAGCTCACCGCGACTAGCGGGAGGTAACACCGGGGAGCTGTTTTTT
TRBD2 | TRBJ2-1 | - | TRBV2 | CASSALIQRESYNEQFF | TGTGCCAGCAGTGCCCTTATTCAGCGGGAGTCCTACAATGAGCAGTTCTTC
TRBD1 | TRBJ2-7 | - | TRBV7-9 | CASSSGTGSYEQYF | TGTGCCAGCAGCTCCGGGACAGGTTCCTACGAGCAGTACTTC
TRBD1 | TRBJ1-1 | once | TRBV12-3/TRBV12-4 | CASTPTGTTEAFF | TGTGCCAGCACCCCGACAGGGACCACTGAAGCTTTCTTT
TRBD1 | TRBJ2-6 | - | TRBV10-3 | CAISSDRVQANVLTF | TGTGCCATCAGTTCAGACAGGGTTCAGGCCAACGTCCTGACTTTC
TRBD2 | TRBJ2-7 | - | TRBV6-5 | CASGTSGAPSEQYF | TGTGCCAGCGGGACTAGCGGGGCCCCCAGCGAGCAGTACTTC
- | TRBJ1-1 | - | TRBV19 | CASSMGSQNKEAFF | TGTGCCAGTAGTATGGGGTCCCAAAACAAGGAAGCTTTCTTT
- | TRBJ2-2 | - | TRBV11-2 | CASSLLPGSGELFF | TGTGCCAGCAGCTTACTCCCGGGGTCCGGGGAGCTGTTTTTT
TRBD2 | TRBJ2-5 | - | TRBV5-1 | CASSLGLAPGADQETQYF | TGCGCCAGCAGCTTGGGACTAGCGCCCGGCGCCGACCAAGAGACCCAGTACTTC
- | TRBJ1-4 | - | TRBV6-6 | CASSYKQGPQSEKLFF | TGTGCCAGCAGTTACAAGCAGGGCCCTCAGAGTGAAAAACTGTTTTTT
- | TRBJ1-2 | - | TRBV9 | CASSVRVREGYTF | TGTGCCAGCAGCGTAAGGGTACGGGAAGGCTACACCTTC
- | TRBJ2-2 | once | TRBV6-5 | CASSYFAGATGELFF | TGTGCCAGCAGTTACTTCGCGGGGGCCACCGGGGAGCTGTTTTTT
- | TRBJ1-1 | once | TRBV19 | CASSIGDPLGTEAFF | TGTGCCAGTAGTATAGGTGATCCTTTGGGCACTGAAGCTTTCTTT
- | TRBJ1-4 | once | TRBV19 | CASSIGAGLEEKLFF | TGTGCCAGTAGTATAGGAGCGGGTTTGGAGGAAAAACTGTTTTTT